Sequencing of this T cell receptor beta chain was carried out in a study of blood T cell repertoires in COVID-19. Across the whole study: From the United States, Italy and Spain came samples of acute and convalescent COVID-19. Sample material is recorded as cDNA or gDNA derived from T cells, B-cell-depleted T cells, or PBMCs.

Original data processing: Amplification from reference gene primers served as the basis for estimated nucleated cell counts. Sequencing was performed with immunoSEQ multiplex PCR; in TCRdb, only in-frame clones are kept and a portion is missing. V and J calls and clone size are given by that table; D and trimming were obtained from the DNA. The sample lists 90,000 to 120,000 clones; 92% were seen once. The material sequenced was peripheral blood. The TCR sequence derives from a man in his sixties or seventies with acute or convalescent COVID-19.

As DNA, the CDR3 is TGCGCCAGCAGCCCAGGCCCGTTTCCCTCGGGGTTTCCCGGAGCTTTCTTT. Translation: CASSPGPFPSGFPGAFF. The chain joins TRBV4-1 to TRBJ1-1, with D uncertain. The CDR3 consists of 17 residues. CDR1 is MGHRA and CDR2 is YSYEKL in the germline V gene. The V gene lost 4 bases and the J gene lost 10 bases, with 28 bases spanning the gap.